Presented here are 19 T cell receptor beta chains from one specimen sequenced in a study of PD-L1 blockade in urothelial cancer. The repertoire was sequenced with immunoSEQ multiplex PCR; TCRdb's copy has only in-frame clones and lacks some. The sample has about 43,000 clones, 65% to 85% seen once. Time point defined: pretreatment peripheral blood. The input for sequencing was PBMCs, taken around atezolizumab (anti-PD-L1) treatment. The source is a man aged 55 to 70 with urothelial cancer.

J is TRBJ1-1 and V is TRBV7-2; 8 nucleotides agree with TRBD1. This CDR3 spans 14 amino acids. Germline V gives CDR1 SGHTA, CDR2 FQGNSA. V was clipped by 4 bases and J by 4 bases; unmatched bases: 5. In DNA form, the CDR3 reads TGTGCCAGCAGCTCGGACAGGGTAAGCACTGAAGCTTTCTTT. Translating it yields CASSSDRVSTEAFF.

The chain links TRBV10-3 to TRBJ1-5, with 7 bases fitting TRBD1. Germline CDR1 and CDR2: ENHRY and SYGVKD. This CDR3 is built from 14 residues. Trimming cost V 11 bases and J 7 bases; bases outside gene matches: 14. The CDR3 nucleotides are TGTGCCCCACGGGACAGTGCAGTTGAACAGCCCCAGCATTTT. The encoded protein is CAPRDSAVEQPQHF.

This clone was detected only a few times. The V call is TRBV19, the J call TRBJ1-2; perhaps TRBD1 as D (5 bases). Germline V gene lookup returns CDR1 LNHDA and CDR2 SQIVND (reference sequence). Deletions cut 3 bases from V and 7 bases from J, with 24 bases between. The CDR3 contains 17 residues. The DNA for the CDR3 is TGTGCCAGTAGTATGGGGTTGACAGAAATCTTTCTGGGTGGCTACACCTTC. Translation: CASSMGLTEIFLGGYTF. The variable domain in full, with the rest retrieved from reference TRBV19 and TRBJ1-2, is DGGITQSPKYLFRKEGQNVTLSCEQNLNHDAMYWYRQDPGQGLRLIYYSQIVNDFQKGDIAEGYSVSREKKESFPLTVTSAQKNPTAFYLCASSMGLTEIFLGGYTFGSGTRLTVV.

The chain combines TRBV5-1 with TRBJ2-3, with a weak D call TRBD2 (5 bases). With 2 bases removed from V and 6 bases from J, the gap between germline ends came to 10 bases. The CDR3 spans 13 residues. From germline, CDR1 is SGHRS and CDR2 YFSETQ. This CDR3 is CASSFGGGDTQYF. CDR3 in DNA: TGCGCCAGCAGCTTCGGAGGCGGGGATACGCAGTATTTT.

The chain combines TRBV2 with TRBJ2-3; TRBD2 matches 9 bases. The CDR3 has 15 residues. Germline trimming cut 1 base from V and 8 bases from J; bases unmatched to any gene: 7. CDR1 is SNHLY and CDR2 is FYNNEI in the germline V gene. The CDR3 protein is CASSEELAGSLTQYF. The CDR3 DNA follows: TGTGCCAGCAGTGAAGAACTAGCGGGCTCTCTTACGCAGTATTTT. Looking up the rest from reference TRBV2 and TRBJ2-3 gives the full variable domain: EPEVTQTPSHQVTQMGQEVILRCVPISNHLYFYWYRQILGQKVEFLVSFYNNEISEKSEIFDDQFSVERPDGSNFTLKIRSTKLEDSAMYFCASSEELAGSLTQYFGPGTRLTVL.

This clone was picked up a small number of times. V is TRBV19 and J is TRBJ2-1, with TRBD2 matching 11 bases. The CDR3 is made up of 17 amino acids. Germline V gene lookup returns CDR1 LNHDA and CDR2 SQIVND (reference sequence). Germline trimming cut 8 bases from V and 7 bases from J; bases unmatched to any gene: 16. The CDR3 reads CASPPLAGDSENNEQFF. The CDR3, as DNA: TGTGCCAGTCCTCCACTAGCGGGAGATTCTGAGAATAATGAGCAGTTCTTC. Drawing the rest from reference TRBV19 and TRBJ2-1, the complete variable domain is DGGITQSPKYLFRKEGQNVTLSCEQNLNHDAMYWYRQDPGQGLRLIYYSQIVNDFQKGDIAEGYSVSREKKESFPLTVTSAQKNPTAFYLCASPPLAGDSENNEQFFGPGTRLTVL.

V is TRBV7-2 and J is TRBJ2-7; D possibly corresponds to TRBD2 (6 bases). Per germline, CDR1 SGHTA and CDR2 FQGNSA. This CDR3 has 17 residues. V lost 1 base to trimming and J lost 1 base, with 17 bases between them. CDR3 sequence (DNA): TGTGCCAGCAGCTTAGTTTCCGCTCAAGGAGGGTCCTACGAGCAGTACTTC. The encoded protein is CASSLVSAQGGSYEQYF.

V and J are TRBV19 and TRBJ1-1; possible D gene TRBD1, 6 bases. In germline, CDR1 is LNHDA, CDR2 SQIVND (reference sequence). V was clipped by 5 bases and J by 0 bases, with 13 bases between them. CDR3 length: 15 amino acids. The CDR3 is CASSQRGTMNTEAFF. Written as DNA, the CDR3 is TGTGCCAGTAGTCAAAGGGGGACAATGAACACTGAAGCTTTCTTT. Full variable domain (rest looked up from reference TRBV19 and TRBJ1-1): DGGITQSPKYLFRKEGQNVTLSCEQNLNHDAMYWYRQDPGQGLRLIYYSQIVNDFQKGDIAEGYSVSREKKESFPLTVTSAQKNPTAFYLCASSQRGTMNTEAFFGQGTRLTVV.

The chain joins TRBV4-1 to TRBJ2-3; D remains ambiguous. Trimming pared 0 bases from V and 5 bases from J, leaving 15 bases between. Per the germline V gene, CDR1 is MGHRA and CDR2 is YSYEKL. The CDR3 length is 16 residues. CDR3 in amino acids: CASSQEGLLAGDTQYF. CDR3 nucleotide sequence: TGCGCCAGCAGCCAAGAGGGCCTACTGGCCGGAGATACGCAGTATTTT.

The chain combines TRBV5-4 with TRBJ1-4; 8 nucleotides align to TRBD1. Germline lookup yields CDR1 SGHNT and CDR2 YYREEE (reference sequence). This CDR3 has 16 residues. Losses at the gene ends were 4 bases for V and 0 bases for J; bases not matched to a gene: 5. CDR3 sequence: CASSDWTGTTNEKLFF. The CDR3, as DNA: TGTGCCAGCAGCGATTGGACAGGGACAACTAATGAAAAACTGTTTTTT.

The chain has TRBV19 and TRBJ1-5, with D hard to call. The germline V gene has CDR1 LNHDA and CDR2 SQIVND (reference sequence). The CDR3 consists of 14 residues. Trimming left V 6 bases short and J 5 bases short, with 14 bases between. This chain's CDR3 is CASRNLVVDQPQHF. DNA of the CDR3: TGTGCCAGTAGAAACTTAGTGGTGGATCAGCCCCAGCATTTT.

There are a few counts of this clone. This chain connects TRBV6-4 to TRBJ1-4, with TRBD1 as a possible D gene (5 bases). Between the trimmed V and J ends, which lost 7 bases and 2 bases, there was a span of 14 bases. The germline CDR1 and CDR2 sequences are MRHNA and SNTAGT. This CDR3 comprises 15 residues. The DNA for the CDR3 is TGTGCCAGCACTCCCGGGGGTCGGACTAATGAAAAACTGTTTTTT. Residues: CASTPGGRTNEKLFF.

The chain recombines TRBV21-1 with TRBJ2-3; the DNA was not used to check the table's D call, TRBD2. TRBV21-1 is a known pseudogene. The CDR3 is 16 amino acids. The CDR3 DNA sequence: TGTGCCAGCAGCAATGGTAGCGGGTGGAGCACAGATACGCAGTATTTT. Translation: CASSNGSGWSTDTQYF.

The rearrangement joins TRBV29-1 to TRBJ1-2; unclear D gene. Germline V gene lookup returns CDR1 SQVTM and CDR2 ANQGSEA. The CDR3 is made up of 13 amino acids. V was pared by 6 bases and J by 0 bases, with 11 bases between. DNA for the CDR3: TGCAGCGTGGGAGGGAGAGCTAACTATGGCTACACCTTC. Amino acids: CSVGGRANYGYTF.

This chain links TRBV19 with TRBJ2-7; TRBD2 aligns across 8 bases. The CDR3 has 15 amino acids. The trim removed 3 bases at V and 5 bases at J, leaving 9 bases unmatched. CDR1 LNHDA and CDR2 SQIVND come from the germline V gene (reference sequence). This chain's CDR3 is CASSIPGTRGHEQYF. CDR3 bases: TGTGCCAGTAGTATCCCCGGGACTAGAGGGCACGAGCAGTACTTC. The full variable domain, with the rest looked up from reference TRBV19 and TRBJ2-7, is DGGITQSPKYLFRKEGQNVTLSCEQNLNHDAMYWYRQDPGQGLRLIYYSQIVNDFQKGDIAEGYSVSREKKESFPLTVTSAQKNPTAFYLCASSIPGTRGHEQYFGPGTRLTVT.

The chain recombines TRBV6-5 with TRBJ1-1; D uncertain. V shed 5 bases and J shed 2 bases, with 9 bases lying between them. Germline V lookup: CDR1 MNHEY, CDR2 SVGAGI. CDR3 size: 13 residues. CDR3 protein: CASSKQRNTEAFF. The CDR3 DNA is TGTGCCAGCAGTAAACAGAGAAACACTGAAGCTTTCTTT.

This clone occurred once. This chain links TRBV9 with TRBJ2-2; 11 positions match TRBD2. CDR1 SGDLS and CDR2 YYNGEE come from the germline V gene. V lost 4 bases to trimming and J lost 6 bases; unmatched junction nucleotides: 5. The CDR3 sequence is 15 residues long. This CDR3 is CASSITSGSAGELFF. The CDR3 coding sequence is TGTGCCAGCAGCATCACTAGCGGGAGCGCCGGGGAGCTGTTTTTT.

The rearrangement uses TRBV5-1 and TRBJ1-1; 7 bases align to TRBD1. The germline gives CDR1 SGHRS, CDR2 YFSETQ. This CDR3 contains 14 residues. V lost 4 bases and J lost 4; bases outside the gene matches: 7. The CDR3 DNA reads TGCGCCAGCAGCGCCTCAGGGGGTCGCACTGAAGCTTTCTTT. Translating gives CASSASGGRTEAFF.

V is TRBV5-4 and J is TRBJ1-1, with TRBD1 as a possible D gene (6 bases). V shed 1 base and J shed 1 base, with 11 bases lying between them. CDR1 and CDR2 (germline): SGHNT, YYREEE (reference sequence). The CDR3 spans 15 residues. The chain's CDR3 is CASSLYGQQNTEAFF. The CDR3 DNA reads TGTGCCAGCAGCTTGTACGGACAGCAGAACACTGAAGCTTTCTTT.